This paragraph covers one TCR beta chain sequence. The record originates from a study of identical twins. Unmatched junction bases numbered 8, after V lost 4 bases and J lost 1 base. This CDR3 region has 17 residues. Germline V lookup: CDR1 MGHDK, CDR2 SYGVNS. Using its own MiXCR run on the 5' RACE reads, TCRdb lists one record per CDR3 protein. The sample has approximately 350,000 distinct CDR3 sequences; approximately 13% are singletons. These data were also reused for a study on yellow fever vaccine responses in identical twins.

The material sequenced was CD8+ T cells sorted from blood. This TCR was recovered from a woman aged 18-29 years in good health. This chain connects TRBV25-1 to TRBJ2-1; the match to TRBD1 covers 9 bases. As DNA, the CDR3 is TGTGCCAGCAGTGCACTGGAACAGGGGGCTTCCTACAATGAGCAGTTCTTC. Amino acids: CASSALEQGASYNEQFF.